This T cell receptor (beta chain) came from a study of blood T cell repertoires in COVID-19. Background on the study: Spain, Italy and the United States supplied samples that represented acute and convalescent COVID-19. Nucleic acid was either cDNA or gDNA, and it came from T cells, B-cell-depleted T cells, or PBMCs.

In the original processing: Estimated nucleated cell counts came from reference gene primer amplification. The data were produced by immunoSEQ multiplex PCR, yet TCRdb's version contains in-frame clones alone and is incomplete. That table gives V, J and clone size, and the DNA gave D and trimming. This sample has approximately 130,000 clones, with 80% to 90% found just once. This clone was detected a few times. Germline V CDR1 and CDR2: LNHDA, SQIVND (reference sequence). The length of the CDR3 is 13 residues. The chain uses TRBV19 and TRBJ2-2, with D possibly TRBD1 on 6 matching bases. This clonotype was sampled from a man aged 70-80 years with active or convalescent COVID-19. Input material: peripheral blood. CDR3 loop: CAERWGPTGELFF. The CDR3 DNA reads TGTGCAGAAAGGTGGGGGCCGACCGGGGAGCTGTTTTTT.